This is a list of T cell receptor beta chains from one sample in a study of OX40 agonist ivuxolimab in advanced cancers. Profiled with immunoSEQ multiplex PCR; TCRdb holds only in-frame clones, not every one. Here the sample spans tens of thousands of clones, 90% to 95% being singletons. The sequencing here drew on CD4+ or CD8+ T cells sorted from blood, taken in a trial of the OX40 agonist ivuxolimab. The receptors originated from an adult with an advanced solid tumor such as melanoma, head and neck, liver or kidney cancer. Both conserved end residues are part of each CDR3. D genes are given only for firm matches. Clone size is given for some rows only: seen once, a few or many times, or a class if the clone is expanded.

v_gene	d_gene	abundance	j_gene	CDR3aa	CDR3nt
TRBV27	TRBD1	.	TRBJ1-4	CASSLGQGQKLFF	TGTGCCAGCAGTTTGGGACAGGGTCAAAAACTGTTTTTT
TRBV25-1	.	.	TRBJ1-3	CASSEAGAGNTIYF	TGTGCCAGCAGTGAGGCAGGAGCTGGAAACACCATATATTTT
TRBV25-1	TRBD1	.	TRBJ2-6	CATDRGFSGANVLTF	TGTGCCACCGACAGGGGATTCTCTGGGGCCAACGTCCTGACTTTC
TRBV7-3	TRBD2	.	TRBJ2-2	CASKASGATGELFF	TGTGCCAGCAAGGCTAGCGGCGCCACCGGGGAGCTGTTTTTT
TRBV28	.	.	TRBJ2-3	CASIKGDFTDTQYF	TGTGCCAGCATAAAGGGAGACTTCACAGATACGCAGTATTTT
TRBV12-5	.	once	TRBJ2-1	CASGSFRDARYNEQFF	TGTGCTAGTGGTTCGTTCCGGGACGCACGCTACAATGAGCAGTTCTTC
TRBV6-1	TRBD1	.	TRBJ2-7	CASSADRGSYEQYF	TGTGCCAGCAGTGCAGACAGGGGCTCCTACGAGCAGTACTTC
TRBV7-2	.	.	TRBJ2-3	CASSPRSDTQYF	TGTGCCAGCAGCCCGCGATCAGATACGCAGTATTTT
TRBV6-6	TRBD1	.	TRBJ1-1	CASTTGTGGFITEAFF	TGTGCCAGCACCACAGGGACAGGGGGCTTTATTACTGAAGCTTTCTTT
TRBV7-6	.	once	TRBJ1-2	CASSLGGDNYGYTF	TGTGCCAGCAGCTTAGGCGGGGATAACTATGGCTACACCTTC
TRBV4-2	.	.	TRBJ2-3	CASSQVGGMSTDTQYF	TGTGCCAGCAGCCAAGTAGGCGGGATGAGCACAGATACGCAGTATTTT